The clone carrying this T cell receptor (beta chain) was seen ten or more times. Its antigen is still unknown. TCRdb fed the PCR reads into MiXCR, producing one record per CDR3 protein. The sample consists of tens of thousands of distinct CDR3 sequences, roughly a fifth of them appearing once. The CDR3 extends over 14 amino acids. The V end was cut by 2 bases, the J end by 2 bases, with 9 bases between. The germline V gene encodes CDR1 SNHLY and CDR2 FYNNEI. Naive CD8 T cells were picked out by sorting for CD8+CD4-CCR7+CD45RA+. This sample was taken from a study of molecular identifiers for immune sequencing clone quantification. Study-level results: Clonotypes topping 20 RNA copies carried over 99% of effector molecules but under 1% of naive ones. Should identical TCR molecules share a barcode, the sizes of highly expanded clones could be underestimated. Jurkat TCR RNA from one cell was spiked into one million naive cells, and it was reportedly detectable there.

Material for sequencing was naive CD8+ T cells from blood, with Jurkat cell RNA spiked in. This sample's subset: FACS-sorted CD8+CD4-CCR7+CD45RA+ naive T cells. The chain recombines TRBV2 with TRBJ1-1; D remains unclear. This TCR was sampled from a human donor in good health. Some libraries in this study had Jurkat cell RNA spiked in. CDR3 in amino acids: CASSESDKNTEAFF. The CDR3, as DNA: TGTGCCAGCAGTGAATCCGACAAAAACACTGAAGCTTTCTTT.